Detailed here is one T cell receptor (beta chain). Its recognized antigen is unknown. No much larger clone is present one base from it, and per-base qualities are unavailable. Another Seattle source contributed samples from volunteer blood donors who had recovered from COVID-19. Each collaborating institution followed its own protocols to collect whole blood in K2EDTA tubes. For TCRbeta analysis, collaborators shipped samples as frozen whole blood, isolated PBMCs, or DNA extracted from either of those sample types. CDR1 and CDR2 were assigned from the germline V gene as SGDLS and YYNGEE. CDR3 length: 15 amino acids, cysteine to phenylalanine. The entry retains the CDR3 DNA only, 45 bases that are in frame from base 1. V is cut back by 4 bases and J by 7 bases, with 9 bases in the junction unmatched. TCRbeta CDR3 regions were amplified from genomic DNA by means of the immunoSEQ Assay, a bias-controlled multiplex PCR. The study's processing was this. The number of nucleated cells in each sample was estimated from the amplification of reference gene primers within the assay. To quantify the absolute abundance of each unique TCRbeta CDR3 rearrangement, sequence reads were collapsed and filtered. For each sample, productive Simpson clonality was calculated as the square root of Simpson's diversity index over productive rearrangements. As stored in TCRdb, this immuneACCESS dataset retains in-frame rearrangements with V and J assigned. A fraction of the clones does not appear; measured against another copy, unresolved V genes explain less than half of the discrepancy, and the remainder lacks a known reason. V, J and clone size reflect that table, while D and trimming were determined from the DNA. The sample data list roughly 230,000 clones, and roughly nine tenths of these were observed just once. The ten top clones hold 4% to 5% of the sample.

The data were taken from a study of blood T cell repertoires in COVID-19 (TCRdb year 2020). With regard to the full study: Collaborator samples came from the United States, Italy and Spain and covered acute and convalescent phases of COVID-19. Sample metadata almost always included a de-identified subject ID, COVID-19 status, age in years and sex. The material from the prospective study consisted of cDNA or gDNA derived from T cells, B-cell-depleted T cells, or PBMCs. The samples were drawn from the first 160 participants of the ongoing ImmuneRACE study and from roughly 1,300 subjects provided by 6 global collaborators. Subjects who had been exposed to COVID-19, were actively infected with it, or had recovered from it provided the deeply sampled blood TCRbeta repertoires that made up the dataset. HLA class I and class II types, where available, came from metadata supplied by the sample provider rather than from assay-based typing. The repertoires were released in a freely available public database intended as a resource for research on the immune response to SARS-CoV-2.

Broad study findings and their caveats: Clinical and demographic metadata were provided uncurated, with the amount varying by source and participant.

The V and J segments used are TRBV9 and TRBJ1-4, with 8 bases matching TRBD1. Sequenced material: peripheral blood. This receptor was obtained from a woman in her thirties or forties who had recovered from COVID-19. The CDR3 here reads CASSIRTGRSEKLFF. The DNA sequence is as follows: TGTGCCAGCAGCATTCGGACAGGGAGGAGTGAAAAACTGTTTTTT.